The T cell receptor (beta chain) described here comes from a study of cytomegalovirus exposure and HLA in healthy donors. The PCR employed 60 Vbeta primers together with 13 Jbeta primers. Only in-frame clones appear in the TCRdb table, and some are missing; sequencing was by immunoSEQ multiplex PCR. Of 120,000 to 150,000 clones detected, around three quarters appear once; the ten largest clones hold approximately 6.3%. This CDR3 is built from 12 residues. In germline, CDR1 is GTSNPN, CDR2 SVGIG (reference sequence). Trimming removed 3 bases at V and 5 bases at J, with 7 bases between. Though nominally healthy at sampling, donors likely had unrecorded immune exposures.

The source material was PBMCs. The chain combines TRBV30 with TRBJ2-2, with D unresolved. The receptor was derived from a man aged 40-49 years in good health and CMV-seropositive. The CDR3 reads CAWSAGTGELFF. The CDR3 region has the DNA TGTGCCTGGAGCGCCGGGACCGGGGAGCTGTTTTTT.